Shown below are 20 T cell receptor beta chains from a single sample sequenced in a study of PD-L1 blockade in urothelial cancer. As to time point: peripheral blood 6 weeks after treatment start. The table came from immunoSEQ multiplex PCR; TCRdb's copy has only in-frame clones and leaves some out. The data contain some 40,000 clones, less than 95% of them singletons. Source: PBMCs, taken around atezolizumab (anti-PD-L1) treatment. The receptors stem from a man in his sixties or seventies with urothelial cancer.

This rearrangement joins TRBV11-2 to TRBJ2-1; D remains ambiguous. Trimming took 0 bases from V and 9 from J, leaving 12 bases between them. CDR1 and CDR2 (germline): SGHAT, FQNNGV. The CDR3 has 14 residues. The chain's CDR3 is CASSLEWSRREQFF. The CDR3 coding sequence is TGTGCCAGCAGCTTAGAGTGGAGTAGGCGTGAGCAGTTCTTC. Using reference TRBV11-2 and TRBJ2-1 for the parts outside the CDR3, the full variable domain is EAGVAQSPRYKIIEKRQSVAFWCNPISGHATLYWYQQILGQGPKLLIQFQNNGVVDDSQLPKDRFSAERLKGVDSTLKIQPAKLEDSAVYLCASSLEWSRREQFFGPGTRLTVL.

The V gene is TRBV6-1, the J gene TRBJ2-7, with D unresolved. The CDR3 length is 12 residues. Trimming took off 11 bases at V and 2 bases at J, with 13 bases between the two ends. Per germline, CDR1 MNHNS and CDR2 SASEGT. The CDR3 DNA reads as TGTGCCGCTTTCACTTTACCCTACGAGCAGTACTTC. It is translated as CAAFTLPYEQYF.

The chain combines TRBV20-1 with TRBJ2-1; D unresolved. The CDR3 covers 10 residues. The germline V gene encodes CDR1 DFQATT and CDR2 SNEGSKA (reference sequence). Trimming cost V 8 bases and J 4 bases, with 6 bases left between them. This CDR3 reads CSFSYNEQFF. The CDR3 DNA sequence: TGCAGTTTCTCTTACAATGAGCAGTTCTTC.

The chain is built from TRBV19 and TRBJ1-5; unclear D gene. Trimming took 6 bases from V and 4 from J, leaving 10 bases between them. This CDR3 comprises 13 residues. Germline lookup yields CDR1 LNHDA and CDR2 SQIVND (reference sequence). For the CDR3, the DNA is TGTGCCAGTAGAGCGTTGCAGAATCAGCCCCAGCATTTT. It specifies CASRALQNQPQHF.

V gene TRBV5-4 combines with J gene TRBJ2-7, with TRBD2 as a possible D gene (5 bases). Trimming pared 0 bases from V and 2 bases from J, leaving 15 bases between. Germline V lookup: CDR1 SGHNT, CDR2 YYREEE (reference sequence). This CDR3 spans 16 amino acids. The DNA of the CDR3 is TGTGCCAGCAGCTTGGGTCGCGCGGGTGGAACCTACGAGCAGTACTTC. Translation gives CASSLGRAGGTYEQYF.

This clone was picked up one time. The chain combines TRBV19 with TRBJ1-2; TRBD1 matches at 8 bases. J gave up 4 bases and V 7 bases, and 8 bases lay outside the gene matches. The length of the CDR3 is 14 residues. Germline values: CDR1 LNHDA, CDR2 SQIVND (reference sequence). Here the CDR3 reads CASNQDRASYGYTF. The DNA for the CDR3 is TGTGCCAGTAATCAGGACAGGGCCAGCTATGGCTACACCTTC.

This sequence joins TRBV9 and TRBJ2-1; tentatively, D is TRBD2 (6 bases). Germline lookup yields CDR1 SGDLS and CDR2 YYNGEE. The CDR3 runs 17 residues. V dropped 4 bases and J dropped 0 bases, with 17 bases sitting between them. The CDR3 bases are TGTGCCAGCAGCCTGGGACTGCTAGGCAGCTCCTACAATGAGCAGTTCTTC. Translated: CASSLGLLGSSYNEQFF.

V and J are TRBV28 and TRBJ2-1; D is unclear. V was trimmed by 8 bases and J by 4 bases, leaving 15 bases between them. The CDR3 length is 14 residues. The germline CDR1 and CDR2 sequences are MDHEN and SYDVKM. CDR3 sequence reads: CASVSGSSYNEQFF. The DNA for the CDR3 is TGTGCCAGCGTCTCGGGTAGCTCATACAATGAGCAGTTCTTC.

This clone was recorded once. The rearrangement uses TRBV10-2 and TRBJ2-2; no clear D gene. Germline V gene data show CDR1 as WSHSY and CDR2 as SAAADI. This CDR3 region has 14 residues. V lost 4 bases, J lost 1 base, and 7 bases lay in between. The chain's CDR3 is CASSGAGNTGELFF. For the CDR3, the DNA is TGCGCCAGCAGTGGTGCCGGGAACACCGGGGAGCTGTTTTTT.

This rearrangement joins TRBV6-1 to TRBJ2-3, with 9 nucleotides matching TRBD1. V was clipped by 2 bases and J by 2 bases; unmatched bases: 8. The CDR3 extends over 17 amino acids. The V gene's germline CDR1 is MNHNS and CDR2 SASEGT. Written as DNA, the CDR3 is TGTGCCAGCAGTGAACAAGCCGGGACAGGGCCCACAGATACGCAGTATTTT. Its protein product is CASSEQAGTGPTDTQYF.

This clone turned up a few times. The chain links TRBV27 to TRBJ2-7, with 15 positions matching TRBD2. CDR1 MNHEY and CDR2 SMNVEV come from the germline V gene (reference sequence). CDR3 length: 20 residues. V gave up 5 bases and J gave up 0 bases; unmatched junction bases: 14. Here the CDR3 DNA reads TGTGCCAGCAGTCGGATTCCGGGACTAGCGGGAGGCAAGAGCTCCTACGAGCAGTACTTC. This codes for CASSRIPGLAGGKSSYEQYF.

The chain employs TRBV10-3 and TRBJ1-1; TRBD1 might be the D (5 bases). The CDR3 has 14 residues. V lost 4 bases to trimming and J lost 2 bases, with 11 bases between them. Per germline, CDR1 ENHRY and CDR2 SYGVKD. CDR3 in amino acids: CAISGTTVNTEAFF. For the CDR3, the DNA is TGTGCCATCAGTGGGACAACAGTTAACACTGAAGCTTTCTTT.

The rearrangement links TRBV19 to TRBJ2-1; 9 nucleotides align to TRBD2. Looked up from germline, CDR1 is LNHDA and CDR2 is SQIVND (reference sequence). Losses at the gene ends were 6 bases for V and 1 base for J; bases not matched to a gene: 4. The CDR3 contains 15 residues. The CDR3 region has the DNA TGTGCCAGTAGCCTTAGCGGGGGATCCTACAATGAGCAGTTCTTC. Translation gives CASSLSGGSYNEQFF.

This clone occurred once. This chain connects TRBV7-6 to TRBJ2-5, with 11 bases lining up with TRBD2. V lost 5 bases, J lost 3 bases, and 14 bases stayed unmatched. In germline, CDR1 is SGHVS, CDR2 FNYEAQ. The CDR3 loop spans 18 amino acids. Here the CDR3 DNA reads TGTGCCAGCAGCCCCCTATTTAAGACTAGCGGGGTAGAAGAGACCCAGTACTTC. Protein sequence: CASSPLFKTSGVEETQYF.

This rearrangement joins TRBV13 to TRBJ1-1; 10 positions match TRBD1. The CDR3 consists of 18 residues. Losses at the gene ends were 5 bases for V and 0 bases for J; bases not matched to a gene: 12. The germline gives CDR1 PRHDT, CDR2 FYEKMQ (reference sequence). The DNA for the CDR3 is TGTGCCAGCAGCCCCTGGTTCGGGGACAGGGGTATGAACACTGAAGCTTTCTTT. This sequence encodes CASSPWFGDRGMNTEAFF.

The genes are TRBV5-1 and TRBJ2-5, with D possibly matching TRBD2 (5 bases). The CDR3 loop spans 15 amino acids. Germline CDR1 is SGHRS and CDR2 is YFSETQ. Trimming shortened V by 0 bases and J by 5 bases, and 14 bases separated the two germline ends. CDR3 in amino acids: CASSLEDSPGETQYF. The CDR3 bases are TGCGCCAGCAGCTTGGAGGACTCCCCTGGGGAGACCCAGTACTTC.

The chain's CDR3 is CASSQSSSGSNTDTQYF. In DNA, the CDR3 is TGCGCCAGCAGCCAAAGTTCCAGCGGGAGTAACACAGATACGCAGTATTTT. V is TRBV4-1 and J is TRBJ2-3; 8 bases match TRBD2. From germline, CDR1 is MGHRA and CDR2 YSYEKL. The V gene end was trimmed by 2 bases and the J gene end by 2 bases; junction bases not matched to a gene: 9. The length of the CDR3 is 17 residues.

As to this clone: At one end the junction does not follow the germline gene, possibly because of a read error. The genes are TRBV2 and TRBJ2-3, with 11 bases identical to TRBD2. From germline, CDR1 is SNHLY and CDR2 FYNNEI. The CDR3 is 16 amino acids. The CDR3 loop is CASSGPGLAATNTQYF. The CDR3 nucleotides read TGTGCCAGCAGTGGGCCGGGACTAGCGGCCACAAATACGCAGTATTTT.

The rearrangement uses TRBV10-3 and TRBJ1-2; possibly TRBD1 for D (6 bases). The CDR3 extends over 14 amino acids. Germline V gene lookup returns CDR1 ENHRY and CDR2 SYGVKD. V lost 6 bases and J lost 1, with 12 bases in between. CDR3 nucleotide sequence: TGTGCCATCAGCACAGGGACCGATAACTATGGCTACACCTTC. This sequence encodes CAISTGTDNYGYTF.

The CDR3 sequence is CASSTGFSGANVLTF. DNA for the CDR3: TGTGCCAGTAGTACAGGTTTCTCTGGGGCCAACGTCCTGACTTTC. V is TRBV19 and J is TRBJ2-6; D is unresolved. The germline V and J ends were trimmed by 4 bases and 0 bases, with 7 bases remaining between them. CDR1 LNHDA and CDR2 SQIVND come from the germline V gene (reference sequence). The CDR3 runs to 15 residues. Full variable domain (outside the CDR3, taken from reference TRBV19 and TRBJ2-6): DGGITQSPKYLFRKEGQNVTLSCEQNLNHDAMYWYRQDPGQGLRLIYYSQIVNDFQKGDIAEGYSVSREKKESFPLTVTSAQKNPTAFYLCASSTGFSGANVLTFGAGSRLTVL.